The 8 T cell receptor beta chains below all came from one sample that was sequenced in a study of blood T cell repertoires in COVID-19 (dated by TCRdb to about 2020). Library preparation was by the immunoSEQ multiplex PCR assay. TCRdb retrieved this table from immuneACCESS and kept in-frame rearrangements only. Not all clones are present; in checked studies, unresolved V genes account for under half, and no reason is known for the remainder. This sample holds a few hundred thousand clones; roughly 80% were observed only once. The ten largest account for around 3.6% of the sample. Sample: PBMCs or T cells enriched from blood (not recorded which). These receptors all come from a middle-aged man who had recovered from COVID-19.

The rearrangement uses TRBV7-8 and TRBJ1-3; a possible D gene is TRBD1 (5 bases). The V end lost 5 bases, the J end lost 2 bases, and 16 bases lay between the germline ends. Germline CDR1 is SGHVS and CDR2 is FQNEAQ. The CDR3 contains 16 residues. CDR3 nucleotide sequence: TGTGCCAGCAGCCCCCGGGGGGGGAACCCTGGAAACACCATATATTTT. This gives the protein CASSPRGGNPGNTIYF. The full variable domain, with the rest looked up from reference TRBV7-8 and TRBJ1-3, is GAGVSQSPRYKVAKRGQDVALRCDPISGHVSLFWYQQALGQGPEFLTYFQNEAQLDKSGLPSDRFFAERPEGSVSTLKIQRTQQEDSAVYLCASSPRGGNPGNTIYFGEGSWLTVV.

The chain carries TRBV19 and TRBJ1-2, with D possibly TRBD1 on 5 matching bases. The CDR3 contains 17 residues. From germline, CDR1 is LNHDA and CDR2 SQIVND (reference sequence). The V end was cut by 9 bases, the J end by 8 bases, with 31 bases between. This CDR3 is CASRAGWQGARGRGYTF. CDR3 bases: TGTGCCAGCAGGGCCGGTTGGCAGGGCGCCCGAGGACGGGGCTACACCTTC.

This clone was observed a handful of times. V gene TRBV11-2 combines with J gene TRBJ1-5, with 7 bases matching TRBD1. The germline gives CDR1 SGHAT, CDR2 FQNNGV. V gave up 5 bases and J gave up 7 bases; unmatched junction bases: 5. The CDR3 consists of 13 residues. CDR3 DNA: TGTGCCAGCAGCAGAGACAGGGCCCAGCCCCAGCATTTT. As protein: CASSRDRAQPQHF. The variable domain in full, with the rest retrieved from reference TRBV11-2 and TRBJ1-5, is EAGVAQSPRYKIIEKRQSVAFWCNPISGHATLYWYQQILGQGPKLLIQFQNNGVVDDSQLPKDRFSAERLKGVDSTLKIQPAKLEDSAVYLCASSRDRAQPQHFGDGTRLSIL.

V is TRBV12-5 and J is TRBJ2-7; possibly TRBD1 for D (6 bases). The V and J ends lost 6 bases and 4 bases respectively, with 13 bases between them. Germline CDR1 and CDR2: LGHNT and FRNRAP. CDR3 length: 13 residues. The CDR3 is CASGLGTTYEQYF. The CDR3 coding sequence is TGTGCTAGTGGGCTCGGGACAACATACGAGCAGTACTTC.

J is TRBJ2-7 and V is TRBV6-5; 9 nucleotides line up with TRBD2. The trim removed 4 bases at V and 3 bases at J, leaving 4 bases unmatched. There are 14 residues in the CDR3. CDR1 is MNHEY and CDR2 is SVGAGI in the germline V gene. Here the CDR3 reads CASSFSGRGYEQYF. Here the CDR3 DNA reads TGTGCCAGCAGTTTTAGCGGGAGAGGCTACGAGCAGTACTTC.

V gene TRBV7-6 combines with J gene TRBJ2-5; weak D call: TRBD2 (6 bases). The CDR3 loop spans 18 amino acids. V gave up 5 bases and J gave up 5 bases, with 27 bases separating them. Germline CDR1 is SGHVS and CDR2 is FNYEAQ. The CDR3 DNA reads TGTGCCAGCAGCGATCCTAAAGTAGTAGCGGCCCGAGGGGAGACCCAGTACTTC. This gives the protein CASSDPKVVAARGETQYF.

Turning to this clone: One end of the junction does not line up with germline, which may come from a read error. The V call is TRBV10-3, the J call TRBJ2-2, with a tentative D call TRBD1 (6 bases). Germline CDR1 ENHRY, CDR2 SYGVKD. The CDR3 is made up of 14 amino acids. The CDR3 reads CDIGPGHNTGELFF. The DNA of the CDR3 is TGTGACATCGGGCCGGGACACAACACCGGGGAGCTGTTTTTT.

This chain joins TRBV30 and TRBJ1-2, with 9 positions matching TRBD1. The CDR3 consists of 13 residues. Trimming at V came to 0 bases and at J to 6 bases, leaving 2 bases not matched to a gene. CDR1 and CDR2 from the germline V gene are GTSNPN and SVGIG (reference sequence). The CDR3 DNA is TGTGCCTGGAGTGTAACAGGGGGCCATGGCTACACCTTC. This codes for CAWSVTGGHGYTF. Full variable domain (remainder filled in from reference TRBV30 and TRBJ1-2): SQTIHQWPATLVQPVGSPLSLECTVEGTSNPNLYWYRQAAGRGLQLLFYSVGIGQISSEVPQNLSASRPQDRQFILSSKKLLLSDSGFYLCAWSVTGGHGYTFGSGTRLTVV.